The clone carrying this TCR beta chain has just a few counts. What it binds is not known. This entry is derived from a study of OX40 agonist ivuxolimab in advanced cancers. Study-level information: In this cohort, patients received ivuxolimab, an agonistic anti-OX40 (CD134) antibody. A diagnosis of hepatocellular carcinoma, melanoma, renal cell or head and neck cancer was present in dose-escalation patients. Overall study results and limits: Researchers did not determine the expanded peripheral T cells' antigen specificity.

Sequencing was performed with immunoSEQ multiplex PCR; in TCRdb, only in-frame clones are kept and a portion is missing. The data contain around 72,000 clones, roughly nine tenths of them singletons. Trimming took off 2 bases at V and 0 bases at J, with 5 bases between the two ends. Per germline, CDR1 ENHRY and CDR2 SYGVKD. This CDR3 spans 14 amino acids. This receptor was obtained from an adult with an advanced solid tumor such as melanoma, head and neck, liver or kidney cancer. The chain has TRBV10-3 and TRBJ1-5; D ambiguous. Sequenced here: CD4+ or CD8+ T cells sorted from blood, sampled in a trial of the OX40 agonist ivuxolimab. CDR3 nucleotides: TGTGCCATCAGTGAGGGCTATAGCAATCAGCCCCAGCATTTT. It yields the protein CAISEGYSNQPQHF.